The 20 T cell receptor beta chains below all came from one sample that was sequenced in a study of CD8 T cells in ankylosing spondylitis. Study-wide findings and caveats: It appeared that ankylosing spondylitis blood was characterized by a TCR beta motif of several highly homologous variants.

No antigen is known for these receptors. TCRdb passed the 5' RACE reads through MiXCR, listing each CDR3 protein once. The table shows more than 600,000 distinct CDR3 sequences, with around 20% occurring only once. The specimen was blood, either unsorted or a sorted T cell fraction (not recorded which). Receptors were obtained from a male donor with ankylosing spondylitis.

This clonotype was detected only a few times. The V call is TRBV7-2, the J call TRBJ2-3, with D possibly being TRBD2 (5 bases). Germline V gene lookup returns CDR1 SGHTA and CDR2 FQGNSA. V dropped 0 bases and J dropped 6 bases, with 10 bases sitting between them. CDR3 length: 14 residues. The CDR3 region has the DNA TGTGCCAGCAGCTTAGCTAAACCGGGGGATACGCAGTATTTT. Translating it yields CASSLAKPGDTQYF.

This clonotype has a handful of counts. The rearrangement joins TRBV29-1 to TRBJ2-7; 8 bases are a match to TRBD2. Germline values: CDR1 SQVTM, CDR2 ANQGSEA. The length of the CDR3 is 11 residues. Trimming cost V 6 bases and J 6 bases; bases outside gene matches: 4. The CDR3 reads CSVTRGGEQYF. The CDR3 region has the DNA TGCAGCGTGACCCGGGGGGGCGAGCAGTACTTC.

The V and J genes are TRBV20-1 and TRBJ2-1, with 10 bases identical to TRBD2. Trimming removed 3 bases from V and 2 bases from J; junction bases left unmatched: 4. The CDR3 is 15 residues long. Germline V gene data show CDR1 as DFQATT and CDR2 as SNEGSKA (reference sequence). CDR3 protein: CSASKREGTYNEQFF. The CDR3 coding sequence is TGCAGTGCTAGTAAGCGGGAGGGAACCTACAATGAGCAGTTCTTC.

V is TRBV11-2 and J is TRBJ2-3, with unresolved D. The CDR3 runs to 14 residues. The ends were cut back, 4 bases at V and 6 bases at J, with 14 bases in the middle. Germline V lookup: CDR1 SGHAT, CDR2 FQNNGV. In nucleotides, the CDR3 is TGTGCCAGCAGCTCCCCTGTGCCGCAGGATACGCAGTATTTT. Translation gives CASSSPVPQDTQYF.

This clonotype was seen a few times. The chain combines TRBV9 with TRBJ1-3, with a weak D call TRBD1 (5 bases). Germline CDR1 is SGDLS and CDR2 is YYNGEE. V gave up 4 bases and J gave up 4 bases, with 15 bases separating them. There are 15 residues in the CDR3. The CDR3, as DNA: TGTGCCAGCAGCCCCTATTTCAGGGTAGGAAACACCATATATTTT. Its protein product is CASSPYFRVGNTIYF.

Ten or more counts support this clonotype. This chain uses TRBV29-1 with TRBJ1-1; the D is unclear. V lost 1 base to trimming and J lost 1 base, with 7 bases between them. CDR1 SQVTM and CDR2 ANQGSEA come from the germline V gene. This CDR3 contains 13 residues. CDR3: CSVEGPGNTEAFF. The DNA for the CDR3 is TGCAGCGTTGAAGGACCGGGGAACACTGAAGCTTTCTTT.

The chain has TRBV7-2 and TRBJ2-1; 9 bases match TRBD2. The CDR3 sequence is 18 residues long. Germline-derived CDR1 and CDR2 are SGHTA and FQGNSA. The V segment lost 2 bases and the J segment 9 bases; nucleotides outside the gene matches: 17. The DNA for the CDR3 is TGTGCCAGCAGCTTATCGCGACTAGCGGAAACTATAGTGGGTGAGCAGTTCTTC. Amino acid sequence: CASSLSRLAETIVGEQFF. The full variable domain, its missing parts supplied by reference TRBV7-2 and TRBJ2-1, is GAGVSQSPSNKVTEKGKDVELRCDPISGHTALYWYRQSLGQGLEFLIYFQGNSAPDKSGLPSDRFSAERTGGSVSTLTIQRTQQEDSAVYLCASSLSRLAETIVGEQFFGPGTRLTVL.

V usage is TRBV28 and J usage is TRBJ1-6; D uncertain. Looked up from germline, CDR1 is MDHEN and CDR2 is SYDVKM. Trimming removed 3 bases from V and 9 bases from J, with 12 bases in between. This CDR3 comprises 14 residues. The CDR3 nucleotides are TGTGCCAGCAGTTTGGGTTTATCGGGTTCACCCCTCCACTTT. It yields the protein CASSLGLSGSPLHF. The complete variable domain, with remaining parts taken from reference TRBV28 and TRBJ1-6, reads DVKVTQSSRYLVKRTGEKVFLECVQDMDHENMFWYRQDPGLGLRLIYFSYDVKMKEKGDIPEGYSVSREKKERFSLILESASTNQTSMYLCASSLGLSGSPLHFGNGTRLTVT.

The chain carries TRBV18 and TRBJ2-5, with D possibly being TRBD1 (5 bases). CDR3 length equals 13 residues. The germline V gene has CDR1 KGHSH and CDR2 LQKENI. With 0 bases removed from V and 13 bases from J, the gap between germline ends came to 15 bases. The CDR3 DNA reads as TGTGCCAGCTCACCACCGGTGGGGCTCCTGGTGTACTTC. Encoded protein: CASSPPVGLLVYF.

CDR3 nucleotides: TGTGCCTGGGGAGAGGGGGTCACAGATACGCAGTATTTT. Encoded protein: CAWGEGVTDTQYF. The chain recombines TRBV30 with TRBJ2-3, with D perhaps TRBD1 (6 bases). Trimming removed 5 bases from V and 2 bases from J, with 11 bases in between. The CDR3 is made up of 13 amino acids. CDR1 and CDR2 (germline): GTSNPN, SVGIG (reference sequence).

This clonotype was counted only a few times. The chain joins TRBV6-1 to TRBJ1-2; no reliable D call. The ends were cut back, 3 bases at V and 5 bases at J, with 13 bases in the middle. The CDR3 covers 14 residues. Germline lookup yields CDR1 MNHNS and CDR2 SASEGT. The DNA for the CDR3 is TGTGCCAGCAGTGACGAGGTCCGTGGATATGGCTACACCTTC. Translation gives CASSDEVRGYGYTF.

The rearrangement links TRBV30 to TRBJ1-1; 8 bases fit TRBD1. Germline CDR1 and CDR2: GTSNPN and SVGIG (reference sequence). V was pared by 2 bases and J by 5 bases, with 1 base of the junction left unmatched. The CDR3 sequence is 12 residues long. The CDR3 DNA reads as TGTGCCTGGAGTAGGACAGGGACTGAAGCTTTCTTT. Amino acid sequence: CAWSRTGTEAFF.

This clonotype appeared a few times. This chain connects TRBV10-2 to TRBJ2-7; 7 nucleotides align to TRBD2. The CDR3 sequence is 13 residues long. The ends lost 8 bases at V and 6 bases at J; junction bases unmatched: 10. In germline, CDR1 is WSHSY, CDR2 SAAADI. CDR3 sequence reads: CASLRGRVGEQYF. The DNA for the CDR3 is TGCGCCAGCTTGCGGGGGAGGGTCGGCGAGCAGTACTTC.

In this sample, this clonotype turned up many times. The rearrangement links TRBV4-1 to TRBJ1-1, with 12 bases identical to TRBD1. The CDR3 sequence is 16 residues long. Germline V gene lookup returns CDR1 MGHRA and CDR2 YSYEKL. V shed 4 bases, J shed 1 base, and the junction held 4 bases outside the gene matches. CDR3 coding DNA: TGCGCCAGCAGCCCGGGACAGGGGGCAGGGAACACTGAAGCTTTCTTT. Amino acid sequence: CASSPGQGAGNTEAFF.

This sequence joins TRBV7-8 and TRBJ2-3, with 12 bases aligning to TRBD2. The V segment lost 5 bases and the J segment 6 bases; nucleotides outside the gene matches: 9. The CDR3 is made up of 16 amino acids. Germline V gene lookup returns CDR1 SGHVS and CDR2 FQNEAQ. Here the CDR3 reads CASSEGLAGSWDTQYF. The CDR3 nucleotides are TGTGCCAGCAGCGAAGGACTAGCGGGGTCATGGGATACGCAGTATTTT.

This clonotype turned up a few times. The chain combines TRBV20-1 with TRBJ2-7, with D perhaps assigned TRBD1 or TRBD2 (5 bases each). The CDR3 has 13 residues. The V end lost 1 base, the J end lost 5 bases, and 12 bases lay between the germline ends. CDR1 DFQATT and CDR2 SNEGSKA come from the germline V gene (reference sequence). CDR3 loop: CSARVSGTNEQYF. The CDR3 DNA reads as TGCAGTGCTAGAGTATCCGGGACGAACGAGCAGTACTTC.

This clonotype was detected only a few times. The chain carries TRBV27 and TRBJ1-2; TRBD1 is a possible D gene (6 bases). V lost 6 bases, J lost 6 bases, and 20 bases lay in between. This CDR3 is built from 15 residues. Germline CDR1 reads MNHEY; CDR2 reads SMNVEV (reference sequence). The DNA of the CDR3 is TGTGCCAGCAGCCCAGGGGTACTCCACCTCCATGGCTACACCTTC. This codes for CASSPGVLHLHGYTF.

This chain uses TRBV18 with TRBJ2-1; 9 bases match TRBD2. V was clipped by 8 bases and J by 10 bases; unmatched bases: 15. Germline V gene data show CDR1 as KGHSH and CDR2 as LQKENI. The CDR3 length is 15 residues. CDR3 sequence (DNA): TGTGCCAGCGCGGCCGGGACTAGCCCCTGGGGGGAGCAGTTCTTC. Amino acids: CASAAGTSPWGEQFF.

V and J are TRBV6-1 and TRBJ2-2, with D possibly TRBD2 on 6 matching bases. This CDR3 spans 16 amino acids. V shed 7 bases and J shed 3 bases, with 18 bases lying between them. Germline CDR1 reads MNHNS; CDR2 reads SASEGT. The CDR3 DNA follows: TGTGCCAGCATTCCCGCCGGGCGGGAACACACCGGGGAGCTGTTTTTT. This gives the protein CASIPAGREHTGELFF.

The chain uses TRBV4-1 and TRBJ2-7; TRBD2 aligns across 7 bases. Germline assignment: CDR1 MGHRA and CDR2 YSYEKL. The CDR3 is 14 residues long. The V gene end was trimmed by 2 bases and the J gene end by 3 bases; junction bases not matched to a gene: 4. The CDR3 here is CASSQPGLFYEQYF. In DNA, the CDR3 is TGCGCCAGCAGCCAACCGGGACTATTCTACGAGCAGTACTTC.